The 9 T cell receptor beta chains below all came from one sample that was sequenced in a study of blood T cells in healthy people across ages. For the second PCR, which ran for about 6 to 11 cycles, a sample-barcoded 5' primer and a J-beta primer mix were used. A single record per CDR3 protein comes from TCRdb applying MiXCR to the 5' RACE reads. Among more than 800,000 distinct CDR3 sequences listed, 25% to 35% were seen once. Sequencing was done on a sample of blood. The receptors originated from a woman aged 80 or over in good health.

This clonotype was detected only a few times. The rearrangement uses TRBV7-2 and TRBJ1-3, with no clear D. Germline CDR1 and CDR2: SGHTA and FQGNSA. CDR3 length: 15 amino acids. Trimming stripped 5 bases from V and 0 bases from J, with 11 bases between. In DNA form, the CDR3 reads TGTGCCAGCAGCGGTTCCCCCATCTCTGGAAACACCATATATTTT. Its protein product is CASSGSPISGNTIYF.

In regard to this clonotype: A much more abundant neighbour one base away suggests this may be a read error. The rearrangement uses TRBV20-1 and TRBJ1-2; no clear D gene. The CDR3 has 11 residues. Trimming cost V 6 bases and J 6 bases, with 11 bases left between them. Germline CDR1 DFQATT, CDR2 SNEGSKA (reference sequence). The CDR3 nucleotides read TGCAGTGCCTCTGCCCGGGATGGCTACACCTTC. Protein sequence: CSASARDGYTF.

The J gene is TRBJ2-4, the V gene TRBV15; TRBD2 matches 13 bases. There are 17 residues in the CDR3. V lost 5 bases and J lost 6; bases outside the gene matches: 10. Germline values: CDR1 LNHNV, CDR2 YYDKDF (reference sequence). The CDR3 bases are TGTGCCACCAGCGGTACTAGCGGGAGGGCCGCGGGAAACATTCAGTACTTC. Its translation is CATSGTSGRAAGNIQYF.

The chain carries TRBV12-3 or TRBV12-4 and TRBJ2-3; the match to TRBD2 covers 9 bases. CDR3 size: 16 residues. J was trimmed by 3 bases and V by 6 bases; bases with no gene match: 10. CDR3 in amino acids: CASSPGGGGETDTQYF. CDR3 DNA sequence: TGTGCCAGCAGCCCTGGTGGCGGGGGGGAAACAGATACGCAGTATTTT.

This clonotype has more than one count but fewer than ten. The chain is built from TRBV12-5 and TRBJ2-3; the D is unclear. The CDR3 is 18 amino acids. Germline V gene sequence: CDR1 LGHNT, CDR2 FRNRAP. The V gene lost 2 bases and the J gene lost 5 bases, with 23 bases spanning the gap. The CDR3 reads CASGLRLEAGSNRDTQYF. The CDR3 DNA reads TGTGCTAGTGGTTTGCGCCTAGAGGCAGGAAGTAATAGAGATACGCAGTATTTT.

This clonotype was counted many times. This chain connects TRBV20-1 to TRBJ2-3; 7 bases are shared with TRBD1. Trimming removed 3 bases from V and 5 bases from J; junction bases left unmatched: 8. CDR3 length equals 14 residues. The germline V gene has CDR1 DFQATT and CDR2 SNEGSKA (reference sequence). CDR3 sequence: CSARGDRRVDTQYF. Written as DNA, the CDR3 is TGCAGTGCTAGGGGGGACAGACGTGTAGATACGCAGTATTTT.

DNA for the CDR3: TGCGCCAGCAGATCATTCGGGGGTTCGGGGGAGGGGGCCAACGTCCTGACTTTC. This codes for CASRSFGGSGEGANVLTF. The chain combines TRBV5-1 with TRBJ2-6, with D possibly being TRBD2 (6 bases). The V and J ends lost 5 bases and 4 bases respectively, with 22 bases between them. Per germline, CDR1 SGHRS and CDR2 YFSETQ. The CDR3 covers 18 residues. The entire variable domain, with the rest obtained from reference TRBV5-1 and TRBJ2-6, is as follows: KAGVTQTPRYLIKTRGQQVTLSCSPISGHRSVSWYQQTPGQGLQFLFEYFSETQRNKGNFPGRFSGRQFSNSRSEMNVSTLELGDSALYLCASRSFGGSGEGANVLTFGAGSRLTVL.

This clonotype showed up many times. The genes are TRBV20-1 and TRBJ2-4, with a weak D call TRBD1 (7 bases). CDR1 is DFQATT and CDR2 is SNEGSKA in the germline V gene (reference sequence). This CDR3 is built from 15 residues. Trimming cost V 6 bases and J 1 base, with 16 bases left between them. The CDR3 protein is CSAPGAGGAKNIQYF. CDR3 in DNA: TGCAGTGCCCCCGGGGCAGGGGGGGCCAAAAACATTCAGTACTTC.

Turning to this clonotype: A read error may be the cause here, since a much bigger clone is one base away. This chain links TRBV7-2 with TRBJ2-5; 15 nucleotides agree with TRBD2. The junction had 9 bases not matched to a gene; V was cut back by 2 bases and J by 11 bases. The CDR3 sequence is 16 residues long. Per germline, CDR1 SGHTA and CDR2 FQGNSA. The CDR3 loop reads CASSLRTSGGAVEQYF. Here the CDR3 DNA reads TGTGCCAGCAGCTTAAGGACTAGCGGGGGGGCTGTTGAGCAGTACTTC.